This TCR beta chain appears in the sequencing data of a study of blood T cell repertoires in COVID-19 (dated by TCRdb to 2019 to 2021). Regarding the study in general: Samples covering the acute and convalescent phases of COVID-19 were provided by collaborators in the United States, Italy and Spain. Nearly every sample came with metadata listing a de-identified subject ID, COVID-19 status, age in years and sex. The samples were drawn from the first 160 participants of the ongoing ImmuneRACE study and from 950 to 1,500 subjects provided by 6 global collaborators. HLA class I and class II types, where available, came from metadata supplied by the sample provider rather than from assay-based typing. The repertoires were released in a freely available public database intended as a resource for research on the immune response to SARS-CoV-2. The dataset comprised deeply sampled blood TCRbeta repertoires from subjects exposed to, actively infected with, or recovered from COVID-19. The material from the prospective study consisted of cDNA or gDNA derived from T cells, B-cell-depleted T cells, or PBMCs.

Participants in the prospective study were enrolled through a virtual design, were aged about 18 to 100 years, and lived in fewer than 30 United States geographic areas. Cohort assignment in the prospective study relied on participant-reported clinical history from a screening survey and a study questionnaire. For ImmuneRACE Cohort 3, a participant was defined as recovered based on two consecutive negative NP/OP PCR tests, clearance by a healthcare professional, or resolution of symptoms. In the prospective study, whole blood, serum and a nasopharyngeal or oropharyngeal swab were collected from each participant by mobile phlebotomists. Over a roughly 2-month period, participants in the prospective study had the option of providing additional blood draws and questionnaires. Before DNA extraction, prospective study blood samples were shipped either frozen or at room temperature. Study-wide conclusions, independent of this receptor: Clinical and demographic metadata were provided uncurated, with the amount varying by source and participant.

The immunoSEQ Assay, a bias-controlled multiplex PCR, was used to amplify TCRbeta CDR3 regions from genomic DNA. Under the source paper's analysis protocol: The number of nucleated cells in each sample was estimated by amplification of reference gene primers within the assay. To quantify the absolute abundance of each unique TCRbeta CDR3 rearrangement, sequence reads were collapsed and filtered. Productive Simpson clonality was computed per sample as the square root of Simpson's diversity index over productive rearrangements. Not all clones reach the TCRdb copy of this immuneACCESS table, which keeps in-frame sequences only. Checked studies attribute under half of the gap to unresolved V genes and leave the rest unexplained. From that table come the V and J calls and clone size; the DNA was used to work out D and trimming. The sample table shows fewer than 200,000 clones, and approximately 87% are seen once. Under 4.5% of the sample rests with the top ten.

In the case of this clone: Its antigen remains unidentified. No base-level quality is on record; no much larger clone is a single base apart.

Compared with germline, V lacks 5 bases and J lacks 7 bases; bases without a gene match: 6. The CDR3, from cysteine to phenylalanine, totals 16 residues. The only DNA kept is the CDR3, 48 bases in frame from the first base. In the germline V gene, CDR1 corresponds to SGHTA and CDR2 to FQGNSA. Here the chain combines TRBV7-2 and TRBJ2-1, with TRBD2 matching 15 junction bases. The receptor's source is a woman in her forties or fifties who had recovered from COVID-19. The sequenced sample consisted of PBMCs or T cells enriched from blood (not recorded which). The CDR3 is CASSRGTSGGRNEQFF. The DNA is TGTGCCAGCAGCCGCGGGACTAGCGGGGGGAGGAATGAGCAGTTCTTC.